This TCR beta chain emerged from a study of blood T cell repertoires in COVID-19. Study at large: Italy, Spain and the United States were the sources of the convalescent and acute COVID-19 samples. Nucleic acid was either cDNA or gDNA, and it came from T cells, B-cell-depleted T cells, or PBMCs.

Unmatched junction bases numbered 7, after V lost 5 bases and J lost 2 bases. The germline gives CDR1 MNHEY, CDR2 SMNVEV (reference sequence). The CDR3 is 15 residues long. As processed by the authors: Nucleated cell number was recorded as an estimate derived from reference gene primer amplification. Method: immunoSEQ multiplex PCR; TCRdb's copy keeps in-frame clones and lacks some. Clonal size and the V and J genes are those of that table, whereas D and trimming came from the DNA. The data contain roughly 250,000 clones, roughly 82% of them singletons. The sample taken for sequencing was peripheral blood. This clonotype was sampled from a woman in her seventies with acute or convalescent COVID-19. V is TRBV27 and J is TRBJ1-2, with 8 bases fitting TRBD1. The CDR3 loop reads CASSPLTGANYGYTF. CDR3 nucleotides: TGTGCCAGCAGTCCCCTGACAGGGGCCAACTATGGCTACACCTTC.